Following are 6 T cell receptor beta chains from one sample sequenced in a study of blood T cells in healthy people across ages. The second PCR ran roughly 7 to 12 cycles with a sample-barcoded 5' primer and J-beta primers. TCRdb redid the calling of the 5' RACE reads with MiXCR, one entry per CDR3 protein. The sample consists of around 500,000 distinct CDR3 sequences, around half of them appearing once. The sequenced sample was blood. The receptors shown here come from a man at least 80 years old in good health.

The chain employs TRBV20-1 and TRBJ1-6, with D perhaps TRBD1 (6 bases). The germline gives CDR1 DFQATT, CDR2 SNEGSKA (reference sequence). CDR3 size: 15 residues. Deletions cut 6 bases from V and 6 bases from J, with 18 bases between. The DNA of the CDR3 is TGCAGTGCGCCTGGAGTGGGGGGCTTTAATTCACCCCTCCACTTT. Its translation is CSAPGVGGFNSPLHF.

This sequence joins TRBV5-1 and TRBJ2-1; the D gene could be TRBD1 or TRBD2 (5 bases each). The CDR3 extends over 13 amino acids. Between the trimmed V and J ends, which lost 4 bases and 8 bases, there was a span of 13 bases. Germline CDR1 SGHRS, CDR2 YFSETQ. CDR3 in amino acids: CASSLRDLDEQFF. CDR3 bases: TGCGCCAGCAGCCTAAGGGACCTCGATGAGCAGTTCTTC. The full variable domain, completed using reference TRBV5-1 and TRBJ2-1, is KAGVTQTPRYLIKTRGQQVTLSCSPISGHRSVSWYQQTPGQGLQFLFEYFSETQRNKGNFPGRFSGRQFSNSRSEMNVSTLELGDSALYLCASSLRDLDEQFFGPGTRLTVL.

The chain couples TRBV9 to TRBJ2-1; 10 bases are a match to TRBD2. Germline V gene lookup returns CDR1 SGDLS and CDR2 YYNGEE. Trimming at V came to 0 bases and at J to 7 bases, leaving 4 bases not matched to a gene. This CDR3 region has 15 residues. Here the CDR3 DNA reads TGTGCCAGCAGCGTAGGAGCGGGAGGGCGGAATGAGCAGTTCTTC. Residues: CASSVGAGGRNEQFF.

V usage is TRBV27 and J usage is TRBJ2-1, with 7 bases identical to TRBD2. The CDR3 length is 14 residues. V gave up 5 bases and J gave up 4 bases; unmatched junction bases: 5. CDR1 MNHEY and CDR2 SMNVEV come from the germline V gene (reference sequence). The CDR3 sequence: CASSTTGGYNEQFF. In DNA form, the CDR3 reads TGTGCCAGCAGTACCACGGGGGGTTACAATGAGCAGTTCTTC.

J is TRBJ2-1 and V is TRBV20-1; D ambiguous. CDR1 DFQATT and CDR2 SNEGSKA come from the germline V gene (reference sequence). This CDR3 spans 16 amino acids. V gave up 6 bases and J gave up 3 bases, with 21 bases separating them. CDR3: CSAQPRRALNYNEQFF. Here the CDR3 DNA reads TGCAGTGCCCAGCCCCGTCGAGCCCTGAACTACAATGAGCAGTTCTTC.

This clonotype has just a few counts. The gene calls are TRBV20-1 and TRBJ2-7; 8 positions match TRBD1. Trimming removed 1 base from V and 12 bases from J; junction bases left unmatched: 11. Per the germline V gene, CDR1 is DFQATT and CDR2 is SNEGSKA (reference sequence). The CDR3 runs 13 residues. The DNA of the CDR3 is TGCAGTGCTAGAGGGGGGACAGGCGATCTCCCGTACTTC. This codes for CSARGGTGDLPYF.